This is a list of T cell receptor beta chains from one sample in a study of cytomegalovirus exposure and HLA in healthy donors. Generated by immunoSEQ multiplex PCR, the TCRdb table keeps only in-frame clones and is missing some. The sample holds some 170,000 clones, roughly nine tenths seen once. The specimen was PBMCs. All receptors derive from a man in his thirties or forties in good health and CMV-seropositive. Each CDR3 is given with its conserved first and last residue. Each record gives: J gene, clone size, D gene, V gene, CDR3 DNA, CDR3 protein. D genes are given only for firm matches. Clone size is not always given. Where it is, it says once, few, many or a class for expanded clones.

>TRBJ2-7|few|-|TRBV2
TGTGCCAGCAGTGATATGGACGGGCCCTACGAGCAGTACTTC
CASSDMDGPYEQYF
>TRBJ2-1|-|-|TRBV5-1
TGCGCCAGCAGCTTTTTGGGGGACTTCAACAATGAGCAGTTCTTC
CASSFLGDFNNEQFF
>TRBJ1-3|-|-|TRBV6-5
TGTGCCAGCAGTGACTACTTCGGAAACACCATATATTTT
CASSDYFGNTIYF
>TRBJ2-2|-|-|TRBV4-1
TGCGCCAGCAGCAGTAAGGGACAGAACACCGGGGAGCTGTTTTTT
CASSSKGQNTGELFF
>TRBJ1-5|few|-|TRBV4-2
TGTGCCAGCAGCCAAGAGGCCCAGCCCCAGCATTTT
CASSQEAQPQHF
>TRBJ2-7|many|TRBD1|TRBV29-1
TGCAGCGTTGGCGGGACAGGTCTCTACGAGCAGTACTTC
CSVGGTGLYEQYF
>TRBJ2-2|once|-|TRBV5-1
TGCGCCAGCAGCTTGGGAGGGTGGCAGGCGAACACCGGGGAGCTGTTTTTT
CASSLGGWQANTGELFF
>TRBJ1-1|few|-|TRBV27
TGTGCCAGCAGTTTTTACCCAACAGGGCGGAACACTGAAGCTTTCTTT
CASSFYPTGRNTEAFF
>TRBJ2-5|-|-|TRBV29-1
TGCAGCGTTATTCCGGGCCAAGAGACCCAGTACTTC
CSVIPGQETQYF
>TRBJ1-4|-|-|TRBV29-1
TGCAGCGTTGAAGGAGATTCAACTAATGAAAAACTGTTTTTT
CSVEGDSTNEKLFF
>TRBJ2-1|-|TRBD2|TRBV6-5
TGTGCCAGCTCGACTAGCGGGGCCTACAATGAGCAGTTCTTC
CASSTSGAYNEQFF
>TRBJ2-5|-|TRBD1|TRBV18
TGTGCCAGCTCCCTATCCGACAGGGGGCTGGGAGAGACCCAGTACTTC
CASSLSDRGLGETQYF
>TRBJ2-1|-|-|TRBV11-1
TGTGCCAGCACCTCTGGGGGAGGCTACAATGAGCAGTTCTTC
CASTSGGGYNEQFF
>TRBJ1-1|-|-|TRBV6-5
TGTGCCAGCAGTTACTCGATTAAAACCCCAGCTTTCTTT
CASSYSIKTPAFF
>TRBJ1-5|-|-|TRBV30
TGTGCCTGGGCGGGGGGGAACAATCAGCCCCAGCATTTT
CAWAGGNNQPQHF
>TRBJ2-2|-|-|TRBV6-5
TGTGCCAGCAAGTTACGCCGGAACACCGGGGAGCTGTTTTTT
CASKLRRNTGELFF
>TRBJ1-5|-|-|TRBV28
TGTGCCAGCTCAAACACCACACCGTGGCCCCAGCATTTT
CASSNTTPWPQHF
>TRBJ1-2|-|TRBD1|TRBV4-3
TGCGCCAGCAGCCACCGACAGGGGGTGAGGGGCTACACCTTC
CASSHRQGVRGYTF
>TRBJ1-4|-|-|TRBV6-1
TGTGCCAGCAGTGCTGAGTGGATTAATGAAAAACTGTTTTTT
CASSAEWINEKLFF
>TRBJ2-7|-|-|TRBV9
TGTGCCAGCAGCCTCGGAGGGGGATCCTACGAGCAGTACTTC
CASSLGGGSYEQYF
>TRBJ1-1|-|-|TRBV11-2
TGTGCCAGCAGCTTTCCCGTGTTGGGATCGATTAACACTGAAGCTTTCTTT
CASSFPVLGSINTEAFF
>TRBJ1-2|-|-|TRBV6-5
TGTGCCAGCAGCCGCGGGGTTAATTATGGCTACACCTTC
CASSRGVNYGYTF
>TRBJ2-7|-|-|TRBV11-2
TGTGCCAGCAGTCACCAAGGGGGTCCGACGGACCCCTACGAGCAGTACTTC
CASSHQGGPTDPYEQYF
>TRBJ2-5|few|-|TRBV5-1
TGCGCCAGCAGCTTGGTCGCAGTTGCAGGGCTGGAGACCCAGTACTTC
CASSLVAVAGLETQYF
>TRBJ2-3|-|TRBD2|TRBV7-9
TGTGCCAGCAGCCATAGCGGGGTGGGAGATACGCAGTATTTT
CASSHSGVGDTQYF
>TRBJ2-3|once|-|TRBV11-3
TGTGCCAGCAGCACCTGGGACTCAGGGGATACGCAGTATTTT
CASSTWDSGDTQYF
>TRBJ1-6|-|TRBD1|TRBV27
TGTGCCAGCAGTTTATCCGCCCCACAGGGGGTAAATTCACCCCTCCACTTT
CASSLSAPQGVNSPLHF
>TRBJ2-3|-|-|TRBV11-3
TGTGCCAGCAGCTTACGGAGGGAGTTCACAGATACGCAGTATTTT
CASSLRREFTDTQYF
>TRBJ2-1|-|TRBD1|TRBV29-1
TGCAGCGTACAGGGGTCTCAACGCTCCTACAATGAGCAGTTCTTC
CSVQGSQRSYNEQFF
>TRBJ2-1|-|-|TRBV27
TGTGCCAGCACCCAAGGGGGCTCCTACAATGAGCAGTTCTTC
CASTQGGSYNEQFF
>TRBJ2-3|-|TRBD2|TRBV6-1
TGTGCCAGCATTTCAGCGGGGGGAGACACAGATACGCAGTATTTT
CASISAGGDTDTQYF
>TRBJ2-7|-|-|TRBV11-2
TGTGCCAGCACCCTCTATCCGGCGGGGATTTGGGAGCAGTACTTC
CASTLYPAGIWEQYF
>TRBJ1-5|few|-|TRBV6-5
TGTGCCAGCAGCCGCCTCGGCAGGGGAGGCCAGCCCCAGCATTTT
CASSRLGRGGQPQHF
>TRBJ1-5|once|-|TRBV6-1
TGTGCCAGCAGTGAATGGGGGACATCGGTAGATTATCAGCCCCAGCATTTT
CASSEWGTSVDYQPQHF
>TRBJ2-7|-|-|TRBV15
TGTGCCACCAGCAGGGCAGACGGACAGCTAGTGGAGCAGTACTTC
CATSRADGQLVEQYF
>TRBJ2-2|-|-|TRBV2
TGTGCCAGCAGGGAAGCGAGCCTGAACACCGGGGAGCTGTTTTTT
CASREASLNTGELFF
>TRBJ2-1|-|-|TRBV5-6
TGTGCCAGCAGCTTGGACTTACCGGATGAGCAGTTCTTC
CASSLDLPDEQFF
>TRBJ2-1|-|TRBD2|TRBV9
TGTGCCAGCAGTCAGGGCGGGAGGTCCTACAATGAGCAGTTCTTC
CASSQGGRSYNEQFF
>TRBJ2-3|-|-|TRBV29-1
TGCAGCGTTGGGATCACCACAGATACGCAGTATTTT
CSVGITTDTQYF
>TRBJ2-7|-|TRBD1|TRBV10-3
TGTGCCATCAGTGAGAGGGACAGGGCTTACGAGCAGTACTTC
CAISERDRAYEQYF
>TRBJ1-1|few|-|TRBV2
TGTGCCAGCACTCCTTTCATGAACACTGAAGCTTTCTTT
CASTPFMNTEAFF
>TRBJ2-1|-|TRBD2|TRBV27
TGTGCCAGCAGTTTAAGACTAGCGGGAGCGATGGGCTACAATGAGCAGTTCTTC
CASSLRLAGAMGYNEQFF